A selection of T cell receptor beta chains follows, all from one sample in a study of cytomegalovirus exposure and HLA in healthy donors. Sequencing used immunoSEQ multiplex PCR; TCRdb keeps in-frame clones, though not all of them. Among some 130,000 clones listed, roughly 70% were seen once. What was sequenced was PBMCs. The receptors come from a woman aged 55 to 70 in good health and CMV-seropositive. Both conserved end residues are part of each CDR3. D genes are given only for firm matches. Not all rows give a size; the values are once, few, many and, for expanded clones, a class.

abundance	v_gene	j_gene	d_gene	CDR3aa	CDR3nt
few	TRBV2	TRBJ2-5	TRBD2	CASRVSGGETQYF	TGTGCCAGCAGAGTTAGCGGGGGCGAGACCCAGTACTTC
-	TRBV19	TRBJ1-5	-	CASSPGIHNQPQHF	TGTGCCAGTAGCCCCGGGATCCATAATCAGCCCCAGCATTTT
-	TRBV27	TRBJ2-1	TRBD2	CASRELAGNNEQFF	TGTGCCAGCAGGGAGCTAGCGGGAAACAATGAGCAGTTCTTC
-	TRBV4-1	TRBJ2-3	TRBD2	CASSQDGASGGRTDTQYF	TGCGCCAGCAGCCAAGATGGGGCTAGCGGGGGCCGCACAGATACGCAGTATTTT
-	TRBV7-9	TRBJ2-3	-	CASSSTSPSTDTQYF	TGTGCCAGCAGCTCCACTAGTCCTAGCACAGATACGCAGTATTTT
-	TRBV28	TRBJ1-1	TRBD1	CASSERTGGTEAFF	TGTGCCAGCAGTGAGCGGACAGGGGGCACTGAAGCTTTCTTT
-	TRBV7-2	TRBJ1-3	-	CASSLRVGRGGNTIYF	TGTGCCAGCAGCTTAAGAGTGGGCAGAGGGGGAAACACCATATATTTT
-	TRBV5-1	TRBJ1-4	TRBD1	CASSSDRGEKLFF	TGCGCCAGCAGCTCGGACAGGGGGGAAAAACTGTTTTTT
-	TRBV9	TRBJ1-2	TRBD1	CASSAQTGSAGGYTF	TGTGCCAGCAGCGCCCAGACAGGGAGTGCTGGTGGCTACACCTTC
-	TRBV10-3	TRBJ2-7	TRBD2	CAISTFAGGPYEQYF	TGTGCCATCAGTACCTTCGCGGGAGGGCCCTACGAGCAGTACTTC
-	TRBV7-9	TRBJ2-1	-	CASGRGGTYNEQFF	TGTGCCAGCGGCCGAGGGGGAACCTACAATGAGCAGTTCTTC
-	TRBV9	TRBJ1-1	TRBD1	CASSSQQGTEAFF	TGTGCCAGCAGCTCACAACAGGGGACTGAAGCTTTCTTT
once	TRBV5-1	TRBJ1-5	TRBD1	CASSLQGAGEPQHF	TGCGCCAGCAGCTTACAGGGGGCTGGTGAGCCCCAGCATTTT
-	TRBV10-3	TRBJ2-5	TRBD2	CAIKGTSGYQETQYF	TGTGCCATCAAAGGGACTAGCGGGTACCAAGAGACCCAGTACTTC
-	TRBV2	TRBJ2-5	TRBD2	CASSERSGRAQETQYF	TGTGCCAGCAGCGAAAGAAGCGGGAGGGCACAAGAGACCCAGTACTTC
-	TRBV29-1	TRBJ2-3	TRBD1	CSGGQGGYTDTQYF	TGCAGCGGGGGACAGGGGGGATACACAGATACGCAGTATTTT
-	TRBV28	TRBJ1-5	TRBD1	CASRTGQSNQPQHF	TGTGCCAGCAGGACGGGACAGAGCAATCAGCCCCAGCATTTT
-	TRBV19	TRBJ2-1	TRBD2	CASKASGPAYNEQFF	TGTGCCAGTAAAGCTAGCGGGCCAGCCTACAATGAGCAGTTCTTC
-	TRBV5-1	TRBJ2-7	TRBD2	CASSLSSGRAHEQYF	TGCGCCAGCAGCTTGTCGAGCGGGAGGGCCCACGAGCAGTACTTC
-	TRBV9	TRBJ1-3	-	CASSVGAAYSGNTIYF	TGTGCCAGCAGCGTAGGGGCAGCCTACTCTGGAAACACCATATATTTT
-	TRBV15	TRBJ2-1	TRBD2	CATSRVRLAASEQFF	TGTGCCACCAGCAGAGTAAGACTAGCGGCAAGTGAGCAGTTCTTC
-	TRBV6-5	TRBJ2-3	-	CASTQRAADTQYF	TGTGCCAGCACCCAGCGGGCGGCAGATACGCAGTATTTT
few	TRBV7-8	TRBJ2-7	TRBD2	CASSLGSAGGYEQYF	TGTGCCAGCAGCTTAGGTAGCGCGGGAGGTTACGAGCAGTACTTC